A single sample is the source of the 6 T cell receptor beta chains below, sequenced in a study of CD8 T cells in ankylosing spondylitis. Study-level points and caveats: A TCR beta motif of eight or nine highly homologous variants seemed to mark ankylosing spondylitis blood.

These receptors have no identified antigens. Each CDR3 protein gets one entry after TCRdb re-called the 5' RACE reads with MiXCR. The sample comprises 450,000 to 550,000 distinct CDR3 sequences, roughly 5.3% of which are singletons, and under 4.5% rests with the top ten. The sequenced sample was blood, either unsorted or a sorted T cell fraction (not recorded which). These receptors all come from a male donor with ankylosing spondylitis.

This clonotype appeared a few times. The chain is built from TRBV11-2 and TRBJ1-2, with D perhaps TRBD1 (5 bases). The CDR3 extends over 15 amino acids. V gave up 5 bases and J gave up 5 bases, with 18 bases separating them. In germline, CDR1 is SGHAT, CDR2 FQNNGV. As DNA, the CDR3 is TGTGCCAGCAGCCGGGGGTCGGGCCCGGCATATGGCTACACCTTC. Protein: CASSRGSGPAYGYTF.

This clonotype turned up a few times. This sequence joins TRBV9 and TRBJ2-6; 9 bases map to TRBD1. J gave up 4 bases and V 0 bases, and 8 bases lay outside the gene matches. Germline CDR1 is SGDLS and CDR2 is YYNGEE. The CDR3 contains 18 residues. The CDR3 DNA sequence: TGTGCCAGCAGCGTAGTACCGAGACAGGGGGAAGGGGCCAACGTCCTGACTTTC. As protein: CASSVVPRQGEGANVLTF.

Ten or more counts support this clonotype. The chain carries TRBV5-5 and TRBJ2-1, with 9 positions matching TRBD1. From germline, CDR1 is SGHKS and CDR2 YYEKEE (reference sequence). The CDR3 is 16 residues long. The junction had 6 bases not matched to a gene; V was cut back by 5 bases and J by 0 bases. CDR3 residues: CASSPGQGHSYNEQFF. For the CDR3, the DNA is TGTGCCAGCAGTCCGGGACAGGGACACTCCTACAATGAGCAGTTCTTC.

This clonotype was counted at least ten times. Here the CDR3 reads CASSAGGSSSGNTIYF. For the CDR3, the DNA is TGTGCCAGCAGCGCCGGCGGATCGAGCTCTGGAAACACCATATATTTT. The chain combines TRBV9 with TRBJ1-3; D uncertain. Trimming shortened V by 3 bases and J by 0 bases, and 13 bases separated the two germline ends. The CDR3 loop spans 16 amino acids. Per germline, CDR1 SGDLS and CDR2 YYNGEE.

The V call is TRBV20-1, the J call TRBJ2-1, with a tentative D call TRBD1 (5 bases). The germline V gene has CDR1 DFQATT and CDR2 SNEGSKA (reference sequence). The V end lost 3 bases, the J end lost 8 bases, and 14 bases lay between the germline ends. This CDR3 is 13 amino acids long. CDR3 sequence: CSASQGSIDEQFF. The DNA of the CDR3 is TGCAGTGCTAGCCAGGGCTCGATCGATGAGCAGTTCTTC.

Many counts were recorded for this clonotype. The chain has TRBV7-9 and TRBJ2-7, with D perhaps matching TRBD1 (5 bases). Per the germline V gene, CDR1 is SEHNR and CDR2 is FQNEAQ (reference sequence). V was pared by 1 base and J by 5 bases, with 12 bases between. CDR3 length: 14 amino acids. The CDR3 region is CASSLVPGNHEQYF. The CDR3 coding sequence is TGTGCCAGCAGCTTAGTACCAGGGAACCACGAGCAGTACTTC.